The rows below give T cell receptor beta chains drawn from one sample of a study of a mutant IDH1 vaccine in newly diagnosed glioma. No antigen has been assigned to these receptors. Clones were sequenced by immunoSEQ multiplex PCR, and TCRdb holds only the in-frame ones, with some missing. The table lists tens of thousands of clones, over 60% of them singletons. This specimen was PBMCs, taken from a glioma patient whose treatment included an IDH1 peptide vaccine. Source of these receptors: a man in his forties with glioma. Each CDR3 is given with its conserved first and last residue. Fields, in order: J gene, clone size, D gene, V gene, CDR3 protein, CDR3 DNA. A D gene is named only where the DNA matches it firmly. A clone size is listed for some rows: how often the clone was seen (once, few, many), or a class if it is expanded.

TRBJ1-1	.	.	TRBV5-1	CASSSLAGREAFF	TGCGCCAGCAGCTCCCTTGCGGGGAGGGAAGCTTTCTTT
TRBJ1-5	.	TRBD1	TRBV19	CASSIATGGVSQPQHF	TGTGCCAGTAGTATCGCTACAGGGGGAGTTAGTCAGCCCCAGCATTTT
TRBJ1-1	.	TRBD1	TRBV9	CASSVREGATEAFF	TGTGCCAGCAGCGTAAGGGAGGGGGCAACTGAAGCTTTCTTT
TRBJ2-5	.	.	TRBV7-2	CASSLNMAGDSRYF	TGTGCCAGCAGCTTAAATATGGCCGGGGACTCCCGGTACTTC
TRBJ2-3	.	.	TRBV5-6	CASSLGAYTDTQYF	TGTGCCAGCAGCTTAGGAGCGTACACAGATACGCAGTATTTT
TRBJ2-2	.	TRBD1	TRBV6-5	CASRQDRGYTGELFF	TGTGCCAGCAGGCAGGACAGGGGATACACCGGGGAGCTGTTTTTT
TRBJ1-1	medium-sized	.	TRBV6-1	CASSDMKGMRTEAFF	TGTGCCAGCAGTGATATGAAGGGAATGCGCACTGAAGCTTTCTTT
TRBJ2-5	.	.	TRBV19	CASSVDIRGRQETQYF	TGTGCCAGTAGTGTAGACATAAGGGGCCGTCAAGAGACCCAGTACTTC
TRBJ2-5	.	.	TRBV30	CAWRMGAGRGTQYF	TGTGCCTGGAGAATGGGGGCGGGAAGGGGGACCCAGTACTTC
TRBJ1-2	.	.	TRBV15	CATTPDRSKYYGYTF	TGTGCCACCACCCCCGATCGGAGCAAGTACTATGGCTACACCTTC
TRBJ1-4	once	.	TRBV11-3	CASSLDRGGRAEKLFF	TGTGCCAGCAGCTTAGATCGAGGAGGCCGCGCTGAAAAACTGTTTTTT
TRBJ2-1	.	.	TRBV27	CASSFANEQFF	TGTGCCAGCAGTTTTGCCAATGAGCAGTTCTTC
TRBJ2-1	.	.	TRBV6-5	CASSYRGLGANEQFF	TGTGCCAGCAGTTACAGGGGGTTGGGCGCCAATGAGCAGTTCTTC
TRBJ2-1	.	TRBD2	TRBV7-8	CASTQREPTYNEQFF	TGTGCCAGCACTCAGCGGGAGCCAACCTACAATGAGCAGTTCTTC
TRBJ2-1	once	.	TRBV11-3	CASSQQGIRGYNEQFF	TGTGCCAGCAGCCAGCAGGGGATAAGAGGCTACAATGAGCAGTTCTTC
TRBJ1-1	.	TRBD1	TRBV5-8	CASSSGGMELTEAFF	TGTGCCAGCAGCTCAGGGGGCATGGAGCTGACTGAAGCTTTCTTT
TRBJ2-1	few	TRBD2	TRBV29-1	CSVDSAGGSWNEQFF	TGCAGCGTTGACAGTGCGGGAGGGTCGTGGAATGAGCAGTTCTTC
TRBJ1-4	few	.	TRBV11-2	CASSLVQGATNEKLFF	TGTGCCAGCAGCTTAGTGCAGGGCGCAACTAATGAAAAACTGTTTTTT
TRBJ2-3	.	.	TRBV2	CASSANFLDTQYF	TGTGCCAGCAGCGCTAACTTCCTGGATACGCAGTATTTT
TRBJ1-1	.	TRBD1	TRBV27	CASRLRQGGDTEAFF	TGTGCCAGCAGACTCCGACAGGGGGGGGACACTGAAGCTTTCTTT
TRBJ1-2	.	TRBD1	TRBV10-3	CAITTGDRGYTF	TGTGCCATCACTACAGGGGACCGTGGCTACACCTTC
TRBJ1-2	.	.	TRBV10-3	CAISESMTSIYGYTF	TGTGCCATCAGTGAGTCGATGACGTCCATCTATGGCTACACCTTC
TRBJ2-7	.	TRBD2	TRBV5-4	CASSHKREGYEQYF	TGTGCCAGCAGTCACAAGCGGGAGGGATACGAGCAGTACTTC
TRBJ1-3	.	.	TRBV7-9	CASSFNGNTIYF	TGTGCCAGCAGCTTCAATGGAAACACCATATATTTT
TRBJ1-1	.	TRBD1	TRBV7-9	CASSFAGGAVTEAFF	TGTGCCAGCAGCTTCGCAGGGGGCGCCGTCACTGAAGCTTTCTTT
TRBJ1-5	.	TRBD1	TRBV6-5	CASSPTGAQPQHF	TGTGCCAGCAGTCCTACAGGGGCCCAGCCCCAGCATTTT
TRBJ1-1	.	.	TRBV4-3	CASSQEVGSTEAFF	TGCGCCAGCAGCCAAGAGGTAGGCTCCACTGAAGCTTTCTTT
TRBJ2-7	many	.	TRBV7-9	CASSTSPSPSYEQYF	TGTGCCAGCAGCACCAGCCCCAGCCCTTCCTACGAGCAGTACTTC
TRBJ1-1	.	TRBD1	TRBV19	CASLPGQAIPNTEAFF	TGTGCCAGTTTACCGGGACAGGCCATCCCGAACACTGAAGCTTTCTTT
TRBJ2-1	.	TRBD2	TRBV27	CASSPSTPTLAASRNEQFF	TGTGCCAGCAGTCCCAGTACCCCTACCCTAGCGGCATCTCGGAATGAGCAGTTCTTC